This T cell receptor (beta chain) is from a study of shared T cell receptors in the human thymus. The method was immunoSEQ multiplex PCR; TCRdb's version includes in-frame clones alone and lacks a portion of them. The sample has hundreds of thousands of clones, roughly 90% seen once. CDR1 SNHLY and CDR2 FYNNEI come from the germline V gene. The germline V and J ends were trimmed by 8 bases and 4 bases, with 9 bases remaining between them. This CDR3 contains 12 residues. The data also belong to a second study, concerning human thymus T cells. Turning to that study: It was healthy Finnish infants having corrective surgery for congenital heart defects who were the donors. Resections from corrective heart surgery supplied the thymus tissue.

This TCR came from a boy in the first two years of life with a congenital heart defect. Sequenced input: thymocytes. This chain links TRBV2 with TRBJ2-1; weak D call: TRBD2 (6 bases). The CDR3 region is CASGAGYNEQFF. In nucleotides, the CDR3 is TGTGCCAGCGGGGCGGGGTACAATGAGCAGTTCTTC. The full variable domain, completed using reference TRBV2 and TRBJ2-1, is EPEVTQTPSHQVTQMGQEVILRCVPISNHLYFYWYRQILGQKVEFLVSFYNNEISEKSEIFDDQFSVERPDGSNFTLKIRSTKLEDSAMYFCASGAGYNEQFFGPGTRLTVL.